This T cell receptor (beta chain) was recorded in a study of blood T cell repertoires in COVID-19. About the study: The study drew acute and convalescent COVID-19 samples from the United States, Italy and Spain. In each case, the material was cDNA or gDNA derived from T cells, B-cell-depleted T cells, or PBMCs.

V trimming: 2 bases; J trimming: 5 bases; junction bases outside the gene matches: 18. Germline assignment: CDR1 SGHTA and CDR2 FQGNSA. The CDR3 is made up of 19 amino acids. This clone appeared a few times. As handled by the study authors: Reference gene primer amplification gave nucleated cell count estimates. Here immunoSEQ multiplex PCR was the method, and the copy in TCRdb shows in-frame clones only, minus some. V and J calls and clone size are as listed in that table; D and trimming were resolved from the DNA. The sample lists 250,000 to 300,000 clones; around 81% were seen once. The source material was peripheral blood. The TCR comes from a woman between 55 and 75 years old with active or convalescent COVID-19. This chain links TRBV7-2 with TRBJ1-3, with 7 bases identical to TRBD1. The CDR3 DNA reads TGTGCCAGCAGCTTATACCCCTCCGTAGACAGGGATCTGAGAAACACCATATATTTT. It specifies CASSLYPSVDRDLRNTIYF.